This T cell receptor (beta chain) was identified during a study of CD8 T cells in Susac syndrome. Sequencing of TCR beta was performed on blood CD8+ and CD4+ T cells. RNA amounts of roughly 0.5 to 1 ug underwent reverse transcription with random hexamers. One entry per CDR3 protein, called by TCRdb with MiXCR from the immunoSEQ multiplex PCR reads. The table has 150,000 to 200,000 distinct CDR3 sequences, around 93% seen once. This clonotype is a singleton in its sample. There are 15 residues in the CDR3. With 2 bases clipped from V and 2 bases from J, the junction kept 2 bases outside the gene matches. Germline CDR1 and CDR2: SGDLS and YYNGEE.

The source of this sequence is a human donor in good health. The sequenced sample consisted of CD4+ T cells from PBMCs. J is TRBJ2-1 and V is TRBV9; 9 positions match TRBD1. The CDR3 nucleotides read TGTGCCAGCAGCGTCCGGGACAGGGCCTACAATGAGCAGTTCTTC. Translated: CASSVRDRAYNEQFF.